This TCR beta chain was documented in a study of early T cells in non-severe SARS-CoV-2 infection. Study-level findings and limits: VDJdb matches were skewed toward anti-spike CD8 T cell responses.

The CDR3 is 13 amino acids. Trimming left V 3 bases short and J 4 bases short, with 10 bases between. This clonotype counts as medium-sized. The target antigen is unknown. Unique molecular identifiers (one per individual cDNA molecule) were attached. From the 5' RACE reads, TCRdb called clonotypes with MiXCR, one entry per CDR3 protein. The sample shows 45,000 to 65,000 distinct CDR3 sequences, about 9.1% of them seen only once. The clonotype was recovered from an adult who was a healthcare worker with PCR-confirmed SARS-CoV-2 infection or an uninfected control (not recorded which). The sample comprised whole blood. The J gene is TRBJ2-7, the V gene TRBV12-3 or TRBV12-4; D may be TRBD1 (6 bases). The CDR3 DNA follows: TGTGCCAGCAGTTTGAACAGGGTTTACGAGCAGTACTTC. Translating gives CASSLNRVYEQYF.